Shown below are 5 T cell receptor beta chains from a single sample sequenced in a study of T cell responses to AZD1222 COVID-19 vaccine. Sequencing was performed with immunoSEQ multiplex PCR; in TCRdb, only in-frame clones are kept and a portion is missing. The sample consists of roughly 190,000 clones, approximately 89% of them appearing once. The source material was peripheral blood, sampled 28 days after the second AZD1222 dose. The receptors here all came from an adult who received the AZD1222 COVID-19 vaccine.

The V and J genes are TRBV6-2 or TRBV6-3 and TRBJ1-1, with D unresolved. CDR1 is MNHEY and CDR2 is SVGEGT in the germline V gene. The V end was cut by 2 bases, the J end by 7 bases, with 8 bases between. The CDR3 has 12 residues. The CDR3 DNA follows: TGTGCCAGCAGTTACGGGAAGGGTGAAGCTTTCTTT. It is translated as CASSYGKGEAFF.

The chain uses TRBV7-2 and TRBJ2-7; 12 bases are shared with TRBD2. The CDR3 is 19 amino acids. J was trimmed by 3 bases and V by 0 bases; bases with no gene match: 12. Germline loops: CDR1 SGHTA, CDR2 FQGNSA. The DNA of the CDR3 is TGTGCCAGCAGCTTAGCGCAAGGGCTAGCGGGAGGGCCGAGCTACGAGCAGTACTTC. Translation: CASSLAQGLAGGPSYEQYF.

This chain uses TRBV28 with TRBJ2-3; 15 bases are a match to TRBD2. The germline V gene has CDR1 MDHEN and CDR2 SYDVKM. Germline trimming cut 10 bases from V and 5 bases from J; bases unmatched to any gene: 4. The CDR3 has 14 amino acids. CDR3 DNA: TGTGCCACCTGGACTAGCGGGAGGGGAGATACGCAGTATTTT. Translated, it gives CATWTSGRGDTQYF.

CDR3 in DNA: TGTGCCAGTAACAAAGGACTAGCGGGAGGGCTAAACAATGAGCAGTTCTTC. Protein: CASNKGLAGGLNNEQFF. V usage is TRBV19 and J usage is TRBJ2-1; 15 positions match TRBD2. The CDR3 totals 17 residues. CDR1 LNHDA and CDR2 SQIVND come from the germline V gene (reference sequence). The trim removed 7 bases at V and 5 bases at J, leaving 9 bases unmatched. Full variable domain (outside the CDR3, taken from reference TRBV19 and TRBJ2-1): DGGITQSPKYLFRKEGQNVTLSCEQNLNHDAMYWYRQDPGQGLRLIYYSQIVNDFQKGDIAEGYSVSREKKESFPLTVTSAQKNPTAFYLCASNKGLAGGLNNEQFFGPGTRLTVL.

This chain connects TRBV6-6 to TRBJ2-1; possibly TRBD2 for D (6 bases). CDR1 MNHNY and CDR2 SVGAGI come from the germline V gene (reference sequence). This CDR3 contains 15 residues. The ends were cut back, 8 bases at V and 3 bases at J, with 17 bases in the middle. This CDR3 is CASSTRRENYNEQFF. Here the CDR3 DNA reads TGTGCCAGCTCCACTCGGAGGGAGAACTACAATGAGCAGTTCTTC.